The 12 T cell receptor beta chains given below trace back to one sample, sequenced in a study of blood T cell repertoires in COVID-19 (dated by TCRdb to the early 2020s). Libraries were built with the immunoSEQ multiplex PCR assay. TCRdb carries this immuneACCESS record with in-frame sequences only. Its versions omit some clonotypes, under half of them owing to an unresolved V gene in the studies checked, with the rest unexplained. This sample comprises under 350,000 clones, roughly 83% of them detected only once. The top ten constitute less than 6% of the sample. The sequenced sample consisted of peripheral blood. Receptors originate from a man aged 60 to 69 who had recovered from COVID-19.

This clone has just a few counts. The J gene is TRBJ1-6, the V gene TRBV3-1 (or the pseudogene TRBV3-2); possible D gene TRBD1, 5 bases. Germline-derived CDR1 and CDR2 are LGHDT and YNNKEL (reference sequence). CDR3 length: 14 amino acids. Trimming shortened V by 1 base and J by 8 bases, and 9 bases separated the two germline ends. The CDR3 coding sequence is TGTGCCAGCAGCCAAGCCGGGGGGTATTCACCCCTCCACTTT. Translating it yields CASSQAGGYSPLHF.

This rearrangement joins TRBV3-1 (or the pseudogene TRBV3-2) to TRBJ2-1; TRBD2 might be the D (6 bases). V was trimmed by 4 bases and J by 2 bases, leaving 12 bases between them. Germline V gives CDR1 LGHDT, CDR2 YNNKEL (reference sequence). The CDR3 contains 15 residues. CDR3 residues: CASSPPSAAYNEQFF. CDR3 DNA: TGTGCCAGCAGCCCCCCTAGCGCGGCCTACAATGAGCAGTTCTTC.

This clone was recorded a few times. J is TRBJ2-1 and V is TRBV2, with 15 nucleotides matching TRBD2. Germline CDR1 and CDR2: SNHLY and FYNNEI. This CDR3 comprises 18 residues. The J segment lost 12 bases and the V segment lost 11 bases, leaving 23 bases of the junction unmatched. In nucleotides, the CDR3 is TGTGCCTCTACAGGACTAGCGGGAGGGCCGGGCGGTGCACAGGGGCAGTTCTTC. Translated, it gives CASTGLAGGPGGAQGQFF.

CDR3 DNA: TGTGCCAGTACCCCTAGGGGACTAGCGGGGCTCTACAATGAGCAGTTCTTC. It translates to CASTPRGLAGLYNEQFF. This chain joins TRBV19 and TRBJ2-1; 13 bases are a match to TRBD2. Looked up from germline, CDR1 is LNHDA and CDR2 is SQIVND (reference sequence). CDR3 length equals 17 residues. V shed 7 bases and J 3 bases; nucleotides not matched to a gene: 9.

V is TRBV2 and J is TRBJ2-7, with 8 nucleotides matching TRBD1. Germline values: CDR1 SNHLY, CDR2 FYNNEI. The CDR3 consists of 14 residues. The trim removed 5 bases at V and 5 bases at J, leaving 8 bases unmatched. The CDR3 nucleotides are TGTGCCAGCAGTACCGGACAGGGCGGCAACGAGCAGTACTTC. It codes for CASSTGQGGNEQYF.

This chain connects TRBV5-1 to TRBJ2-2, with D uncertain. Germline V gene sequence: CDR1 SGHRS, CDR2 YFSETQ. The CDR3 sequence is 16 residues long. With 0 bases removed from V and 4 bases from J, the gap between germline ends came to 13 bases. The CDR3 DNA reads TGCGCCAGCAGCTTGGACAGCCGCCCCCCCACCGGGGAGCTGTTTTTT. The encoded protein is CASSLDSRPPTGELFF.

This clone is a singleton in its sample. This chain connects TRBV30 to TRBJ2-7; the D gene is possibly TRBD1 (6 bases). Germline V gene lookup returns CDR1 GTSNPN and CDR2 SVGIG (reference sequence). There are 12 residues in the CDR3. Trimming pared 4 bases from V and 3 bases from J, leaving 10 bases between. The CDR3 nucleotides read TGTGCCTGGATCGTGGACAGCTACGAGCAGTACTTC. Protein sequence: CAWIVDSYEQYF.

The rearrangement links TRBV2 to TRBJ2-5; 9 nucleotides align to TRBD1. V gave up 5 bases and J gave up 4 bases; unmatched junction bases: 8. The germline gives CDR1 SNHLY, CDR2 FYNNEI. CDR3 length equals 15 residues. The CDR3 reads CASSRDRVRVETQYF. CDR3 in DNA: TGTGCCAGCAGTAGGGACAGGGTAAGGGTAGAGACCCAGTACTTC.

V is TRBV7-9 and J is TRBJ2-1; no clear D gene. This CDR3 spans 13 amino acids. V gave up 5 bases and J gave up 9 bases, with 14 bases separating them. In germline, CDR1 is SEHNR, CDR2 FQNEAQ (reference sequence). The CDR3 DNA reads as TGTGCCAGCAGCGGAGACTTGGGTGGTGAGCAGTTCTTC. Protein sequence: CASSGDLGGEQFF.

The chain links TRBV12-3 or TRBV12-4 to TRBJ2-1; D uncertain. The CDR3 consists of 12 residues. The ends were cut back, 6 bases at V and 8 bases at J, with 11 bases in the middle. CDR3 DNA sequence: TGTGCCAGCAGCCTAGTTCTCGATGAGCAGTTCTTC. Protein: CASSLVLDEQFF.

This chain connects TRBV19 to TRBJ1-2, with 7 bases identical to TRBD1. The CDR3 loop spans 14 amino acids. V lost 5 bases to trimming and J lost 2 bases; unmatched junction nucleotides: 5. Germline CDR1 LNHDA, CDR2 SQIVND (reference sequence). The CDR3 region has the DNA TGTGCCAGTAGTCCCGGGACAGCGAACTATGGCTACACCTTC. This encodes CASSPGTANYGYTF.

The genes are TRBV3-1 (or the pseudogene TRBV3-2) and TRBJ2-1; 9 bases align to TRBD2. Germline CDR1 LGHDT, CDR2 YNNKEL (reference sequence). The V and J ends lost 1 base and 7 bases, in that order; junction bases with no gene match: 8. This CDR3 comprises 16 residues. The CDR3 sequence is CASSQVLAGLGNEQFF. CDR3 in DNA: TGTGCCAGCAGCCAAGTCCTAGCGGGACTGGGGAATGAGCAGTTCTTC.